This T cell receptor (beta chain) was profiled in a study of blood T cell repertoires in COVID-19. The overall study: Spain, Italy and the United States supplied samples that represented acute and convalescent COVID-19. PBMCs, B-cell-depleted T cells, or T cells were the source of the cDNA or gDNA that made up the material.

Per the original data handling: Amplification of reference gene primers provided the estimated nucleated cell counts. Sequencing was performed with immunoSEQ multiplex PCR; in TCRdb, only in-frame clones are kept and a portion is missing. The DNA was the basis for D and trimming; V, J and clone size are from that table. This sample has about 44,000 clones, with around 84% found just once. The sequencing input was peripheral blood. The sequence came from a human donor in a cohort sampled during active COVID-19.

This CDR3 is CASSQEGGAGAFF. Written as DNA, the CDR3 is TGTGCCAGCAGCCAAGAAGGTGGGGCTGGAGCTTTCTTT. The chain joins TRBV3-1 (or the pseudogene TRBV3-2) to TRBJ1-1, with D possibly TRBD1 on 5 matching bases. The CDR3 is made up of 13 amino acids. Per germline, CDR1 LGHDT and CDR2 YNNKEL (reference sequence). V shed 0 bases and J shed 10 bases, with 12 bases lying between them.